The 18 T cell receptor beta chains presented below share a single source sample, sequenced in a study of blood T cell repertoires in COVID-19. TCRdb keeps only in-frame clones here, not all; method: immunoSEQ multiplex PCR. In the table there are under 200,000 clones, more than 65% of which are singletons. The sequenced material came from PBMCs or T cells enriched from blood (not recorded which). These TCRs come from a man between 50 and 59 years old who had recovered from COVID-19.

The CDR3 spells CASSLGTYEQYF. The CDR3 DNA follows: TGTGCCAGCAGCTTGGGTACCTACGAGCAGTACTTC. The chain combines TRBV5-5 with TRBJ2-7, with unresolved D. This CDR3 region has 12 residues. V lost 0 bases and J lost 2, with 3 bases in between. CDR1 and CDR2 from the germline V gene are SGHKS and YYEKEE (reference sequence).

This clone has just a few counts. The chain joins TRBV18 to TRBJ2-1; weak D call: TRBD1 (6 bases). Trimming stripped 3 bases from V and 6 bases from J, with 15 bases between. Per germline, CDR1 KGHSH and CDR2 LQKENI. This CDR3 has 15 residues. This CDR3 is CASSPGPDSPNEQFF. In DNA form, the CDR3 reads TGTGCCAGCTCACCGGGTCCGGACAGCCCCAATGAGCAGTTCTTC.

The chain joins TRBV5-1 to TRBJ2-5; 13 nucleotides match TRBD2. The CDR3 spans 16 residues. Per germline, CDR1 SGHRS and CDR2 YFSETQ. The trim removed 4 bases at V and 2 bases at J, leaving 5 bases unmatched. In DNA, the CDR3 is TGCGCCAGCAGCGCCGGACTAGCGGGGGCTCAAGAGACCCAGTACTTC. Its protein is CASSAGLAGAQETQYF.

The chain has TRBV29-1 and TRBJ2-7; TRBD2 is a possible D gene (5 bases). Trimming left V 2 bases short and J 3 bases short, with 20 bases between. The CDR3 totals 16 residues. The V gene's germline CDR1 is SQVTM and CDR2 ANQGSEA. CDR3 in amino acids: CSVELGMGAALYEQYF. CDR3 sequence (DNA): TGCAGCGTTGAACTCGGCATGGGAGCCGCTCTCTACGAGCAGTACTTC.

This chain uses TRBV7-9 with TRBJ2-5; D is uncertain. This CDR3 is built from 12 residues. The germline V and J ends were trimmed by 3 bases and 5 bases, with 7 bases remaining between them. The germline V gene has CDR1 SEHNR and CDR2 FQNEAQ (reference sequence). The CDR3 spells CASSLVEETQYF. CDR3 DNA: TGTGCCAGCAGCTTGGTTGAGGAGACCCAGTACTTC. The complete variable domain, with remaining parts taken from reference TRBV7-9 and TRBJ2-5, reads DTGVSQNPRHKITKRGQNVTFRCDPISEHNRLYWYRQTLGQGPEFLTYFQNEAQLEKSRLLSDRFSAERPKGSFSTLEIQRTEQGDSAMYLCASSLVEETQYFGPGTRLLVL.

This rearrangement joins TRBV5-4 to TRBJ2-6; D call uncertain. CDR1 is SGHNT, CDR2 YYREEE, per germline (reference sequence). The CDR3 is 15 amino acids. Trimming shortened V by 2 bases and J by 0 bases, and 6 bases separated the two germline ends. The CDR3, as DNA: TGTGCCAGCAGCTTTAGTGGCTCTGGGGCCAACGTCCTGACTTTC. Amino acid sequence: CASSFSGSGANVLTF.

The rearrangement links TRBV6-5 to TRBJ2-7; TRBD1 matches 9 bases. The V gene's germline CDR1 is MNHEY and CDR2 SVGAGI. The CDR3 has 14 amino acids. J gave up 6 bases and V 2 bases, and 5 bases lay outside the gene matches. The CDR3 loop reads CASSYRDRDGEQYF. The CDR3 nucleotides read TGTGCCAGCAGTTACCGGGACAGGGACGGCGAGCAGTACTTC.

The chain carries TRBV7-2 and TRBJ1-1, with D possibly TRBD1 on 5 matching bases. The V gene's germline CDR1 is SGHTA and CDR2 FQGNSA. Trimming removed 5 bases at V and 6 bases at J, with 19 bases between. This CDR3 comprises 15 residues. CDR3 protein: CASSVFQGPAAEAFF. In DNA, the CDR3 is TGTGCCAGCAGCGTTTTTCAGGGCCCGGCGGCTGAAGCTTTCTTT.

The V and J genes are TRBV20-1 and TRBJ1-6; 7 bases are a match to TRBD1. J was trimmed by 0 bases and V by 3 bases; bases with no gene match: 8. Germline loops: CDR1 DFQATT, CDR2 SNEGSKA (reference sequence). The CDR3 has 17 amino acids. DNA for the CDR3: TGCAGTGCTAGTATTCGACAGGGCAACTCCTATAATTCACCCCTCCACTTT. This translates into CSASIRQGNSYNSPLHF.

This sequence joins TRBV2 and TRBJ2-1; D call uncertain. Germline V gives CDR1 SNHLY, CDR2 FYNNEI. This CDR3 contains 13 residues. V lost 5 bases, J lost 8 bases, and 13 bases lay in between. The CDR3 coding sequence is TGTGCCAGCAGTCAAAGTCCTAAAGATGAGCAGTTCTTC. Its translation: CASSQSPKDEQFF.

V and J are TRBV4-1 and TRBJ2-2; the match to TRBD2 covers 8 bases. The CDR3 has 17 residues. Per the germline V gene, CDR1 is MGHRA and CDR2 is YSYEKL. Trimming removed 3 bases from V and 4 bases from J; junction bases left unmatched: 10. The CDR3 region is CASSQSVSGGLTGELFF. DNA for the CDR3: TGCGCCAGCAGCCAGTCCGTCAGCGGGGGCCTCACCGGGGAGCTGTTTTTT.

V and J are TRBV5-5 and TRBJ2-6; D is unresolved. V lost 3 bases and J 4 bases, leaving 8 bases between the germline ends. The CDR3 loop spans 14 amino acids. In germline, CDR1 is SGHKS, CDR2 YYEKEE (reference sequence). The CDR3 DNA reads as TGTGCCAGCAGCTCGGTTGCGGGGGCCAACGTCCTGACTTTC. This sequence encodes CASSSVAGANVLTF.

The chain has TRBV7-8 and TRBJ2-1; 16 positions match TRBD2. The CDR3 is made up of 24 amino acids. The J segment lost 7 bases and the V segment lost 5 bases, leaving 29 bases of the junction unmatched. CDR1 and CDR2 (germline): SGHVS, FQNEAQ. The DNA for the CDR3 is TGTGCCAGCAGCCGTCCTACCGGGACTAGCGGGGGGGCTTTGGCAAGGCCCTCGGCGAATGAGCAGTTCTTC. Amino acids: CASSRPTGTSGGALARPSANEQFF.

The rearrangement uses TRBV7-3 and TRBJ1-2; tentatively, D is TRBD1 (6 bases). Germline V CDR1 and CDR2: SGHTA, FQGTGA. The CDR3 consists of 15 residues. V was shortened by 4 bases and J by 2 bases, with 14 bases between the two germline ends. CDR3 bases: TGTGCCAGCAGCTCCCCGGAGGGGGGGAACTATGGCTACACCTTC. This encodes CASSSPEGGNYGYTF. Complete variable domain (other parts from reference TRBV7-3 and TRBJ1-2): GAGVSQTPSNKVTEKGKYVELRCDPISGHTALYWYRQSLGQGPEFLIYFQGTGAADDSGLPNDRFFAVRPEGSVSTLKIQRTERGDSAVYLCASSSPEGGNYGYTFGSGTRLTVV.

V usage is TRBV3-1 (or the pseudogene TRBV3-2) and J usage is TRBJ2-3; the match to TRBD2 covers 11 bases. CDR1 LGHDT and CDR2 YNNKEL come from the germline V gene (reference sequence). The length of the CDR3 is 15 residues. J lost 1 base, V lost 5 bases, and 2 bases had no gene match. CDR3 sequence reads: CASSSTSGGTDTQYF. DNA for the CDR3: TGTGCCAGCAGCTCGACTAGCGGGGGCACAGATACGCAGTATTTT.

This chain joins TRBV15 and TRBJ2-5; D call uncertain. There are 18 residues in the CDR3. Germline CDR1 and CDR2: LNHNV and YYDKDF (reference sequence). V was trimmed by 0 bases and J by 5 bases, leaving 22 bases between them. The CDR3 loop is CATSRDRVHVGYGETQYF. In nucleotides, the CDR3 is TGTGCCACCAGCAGAGATAGAGTCCACGTAGGCTACGGGGAGACCCAGTACTTC.

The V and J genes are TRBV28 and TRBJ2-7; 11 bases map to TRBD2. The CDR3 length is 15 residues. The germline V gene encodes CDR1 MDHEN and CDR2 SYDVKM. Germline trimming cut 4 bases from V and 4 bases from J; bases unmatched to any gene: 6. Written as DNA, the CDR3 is TGTGCCAGCAGTTCTCCGGGACTAGCGGCTTACGAGCAGTACTTC. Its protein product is CASSSPGLAAYEQYF. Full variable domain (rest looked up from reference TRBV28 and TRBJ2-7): DVKVTQSSRYLVKRTGEKVFLECVQDMDHENMFWYRQDPGLGLRLIYFSYDVKMKEKGDIPEGYSVSREKKERFSLILESASTNQTSMYLCASSSPGLAAYEQYFGPGTRLTVT.

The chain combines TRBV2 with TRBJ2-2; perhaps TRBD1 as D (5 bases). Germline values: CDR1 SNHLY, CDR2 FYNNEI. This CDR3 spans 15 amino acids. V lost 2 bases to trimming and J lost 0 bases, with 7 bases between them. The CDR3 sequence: CASSETRANTGELFF. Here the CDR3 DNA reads TGTGCCAGCAGTGAAACCAGGGCGAACACCGGGGAGCTGTTTTTT.